This T cell receptor (beta chain) was sequenced during a study of PD-L1 blockade in urothelial cancer (dated by TCRdb to 2016 to 2017). Concerning the study at large: All patients started therapy in the mid-2010s and received atezolizumab 1,200 mg intravenously every 3 weeks. About 85% of the 29 patients were males with bladder-origin urothelial cancer, and about 60% of the 29 reported a prior smoking history. An ECOG performance status of 0 or 1 was recorded for the patients, and 0 to 3 prior chemotherapy regimens had been received by the patients. Blood samples were analyzed at two time points: 3 weeks after treatment start (second dose) and 6 weeks after treatment start. Blood samples yielded a median of around 140,000 T cells and more than 80,000 unique TCRs, with median clonality approximately 0.08. The study, an exploratory multi-omic analysis, examined somatic, immune and clinical correlates of response to PD-L1 blockade with atezolizumab in urothelial cancer. TCR sequencing covered pretreatment tumor samples and matched, serially collected peripheral blood taken before and after atezolizumab treatment. Durable clinical benefit was defined as a progression-free survival longer than 6 months, and TCR features were additionally tested against progression-free survival and overall survival. Whole exome sequencing and RNA sequencing of pretreatment tumors were performed alongside TCR sequencing in the same patients. Nine or ten patients reached durable clinical benefit, while about 20 patients did not. Some 29 patients had pretreatment blood TCR-seq, about 25 had at least one posttreatment blood collection, and about 25 had tumor TCR-seq.

Regarding this clone: Its antigen is currently not known. No base qualities exist here, and no much larger clone lies one base off it.

Including cysteine and phenylalanine, the CDR3 has 15 amino acids. Only CDR3 DNA remains: 45 bases, in frame from the first base. The germline V end is reduced by 3 bases and the J end by 0 bases; junction bases left unmatched: 2. CDR1 and CDR2, looked up from the germline V gene (reference sequence), are LNHNV and YYDKDF. Synthetic TCR analog templates were spiked into each PCR to estimate absolute template abundance from read counts. TCRbeta CDR3 regions were amplified from genomic DNA with bias-controlled V and J gene primers using the immunoSEQ assay. Rearranged TCRbeta segments were sequenced at approximately 20X coverage. In the original analysis: Clustering was used to correct sequencing errors, and CDR3s were annotated against IMGT so that V, D and J genes could be assigned. Only productive TCRbeta rearrangements were used in downstream analyses, excluding out-of-frame or stop-codon sequences. Clonality was calculated as one minus the Shannon entropy normalized by the log of the number of unique productive sequences. Clones differing between time points or between blood and tumor were identified using Fisher's exact test with Benjamini-Hochberg correction, with an adjusted p below 0.01 applied as the threshold. Not all clones reach the TCRdb copy of this immuneACCESS table, which keeps in-frame sequences only. Checked studies attribute under half of the gap to unresolved V genes and leave the rest unexplained. That table is the source of V, J and clone size, and D and trimming were worked out from the DNA. This sample is represented by tens of thousands of clones; 91% of them were singletons. The top ten clones comprise 0.87% of the sample.

The full study reports these points: Because the sample size was small (n ≈ 29) and many exploratory analyses were performed, the results are intended to be hypothesis-generating. Among patients with durable benefit, tumor-associated TCR clones showed greater expansion in peripheral blood 3 weeks after treatment started (n ≈ 21, p = 0.022). Improved progression-free and overall survival was found to be associated with pretreatment peripheral blood TCR clonality below the median.

This specimen's time point label, per the study, means: peripheral blood 6 weeks after treatment start. A total of around 30 patients with locally advanced or metastatic urothelial carcinoma, treated at Memorial Sloan Kettering on a trial protocol, made up the cohort. Peripheral blood mononuclear cells were collected pretreatment and during treatment, at between 1 and 8 total time points per patient. The Qiagen DNeasy Blood extraction kit was used to purify genomic DNA from total PBMCs and from tumor samples. PBMCs were collected pretreatment and during treatment and were isolated and stored as previously described.

The TCR sequence derives from an elderly woman with urothelial cancer. The sequence is built from TRBV15 and TRBJ2-1; TRBD1 agrees with 7 junctional bases. The sequencing used PBMCs, collected around atezolizumab (anti-PD-L1) treatment. The CDR3 sequence is CATSSYRGSYNEQFF. The DNA reads as follows: TGTGCCACCAGCAGTTACAGGGGCTCCTACAATGAGCAGTTCTTC.